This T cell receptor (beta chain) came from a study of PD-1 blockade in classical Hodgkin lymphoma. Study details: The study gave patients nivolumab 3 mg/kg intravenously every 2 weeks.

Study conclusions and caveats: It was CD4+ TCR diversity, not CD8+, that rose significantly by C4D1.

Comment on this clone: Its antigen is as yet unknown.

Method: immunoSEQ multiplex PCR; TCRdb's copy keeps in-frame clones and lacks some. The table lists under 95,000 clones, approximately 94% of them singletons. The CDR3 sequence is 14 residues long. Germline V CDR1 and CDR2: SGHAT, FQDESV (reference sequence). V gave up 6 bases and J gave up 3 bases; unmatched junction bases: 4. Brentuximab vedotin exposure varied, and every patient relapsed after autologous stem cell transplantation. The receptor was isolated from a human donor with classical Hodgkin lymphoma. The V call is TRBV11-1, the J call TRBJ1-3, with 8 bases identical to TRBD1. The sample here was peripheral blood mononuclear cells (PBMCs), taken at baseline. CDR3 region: CASSSDRDGNTIYF. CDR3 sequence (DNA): TGTGCCAGCAGTTCGGACAGGGATGGAAACACCATATATTTT.